The 18 T cell receptor beta chains below come from one sample, sequenced in a study of identical twins. A single record per CDR3 protein comes from TCRdb applying MiXCR to the 5' RACE reads. This table has some 240,000 distinct CDR3 sequences, about 10% appearing once. The sequencing sample was made of memory T cells sorted from blood. The source of these receptors is a man in his forties or fifties in good health.

This clonotype showed up many times. The V call is TRBV7-2, the J call TRBJ2-7; 7 bases are shared with TRBD2. V was clipped by 5 bases and J by 5 bases; unmatched bases: 9. The CDR3 consists of 14 residues. Germline CDR1 is SGHTA and CDR2 is FQGNSA. CDR3 sequence (DNA): TGTGCCAGCAGCACGAGCGGGATTCCCGACGAGCAGTACTTC. Translating gives CASSTSGIPDEQYF.

This clonotype has a count of ten or more. The gene calls are TRBV28 and TRBJ2-5, with TRBD1 identical over 10 bases. Germline CDR1 MDHEN, CDR2 SYDVKM. J lost 0 bases, V lost 7 bases, and 14 bases had no gene match. The CDR3 extends over 18 amino acids. CDR3 sequence reads: CASKKPGQGIVYQETQYF. The CDR3 DNA is TGTGCCAGCAAAAAACCGGGACAGGGGATCGTGTACCAAGAGACCCAGTACTTC.

Ten or more counts support this clonotype. The chain joins TRBV7-2 to TRBJ2-7; 7 bases map to TRBD2. After removal of 5 bases from V and 0 bases from J, the junction contained 4 bases not matched to a gene. This CDR3 comprises 14 residues. CDR1 and CDR2 (germline): SGHTA, FQGNSA. CDR3 sequence: CASSATSVSYEQYF. The DNA of the CDR3 is TGTGCCAGCAGCGCAACTAGCGTCTCCTACGAGCAGTACTTC.

The CDR3 loop reads CASSRTGGTYNSPLHF. Written as DNA, the CDR3 is TGTGCCAGCAGTCGCACAGGGGGTACCTATAATTCACCCCTCCACTTT. The V gene is TRBV12-3 or TRBV12-4, the J gene TRBJ1-6, with TRBD1 matching over 8 bases. The length of the CDR3 is 16 residues. The V and J ends lost 5 bases and 2 bases, in that order; junction bases with no gene match: 5.

This clonotype has more than one count but fewer than ten. CDR3 sequence: CASTFDPTEGSNTEAFF. CDR3 DNA sequence: TGTGCCAGCACCTTCGATCCTACGGAGGGATCGAACACTGAAGCTTTCTTT. The rearrangement links TRBV11-2 to TRBJ1-1; no firm D call. Germline values: CDR1 SGHAT, CDR2 FQNNGV. The CDR3 contains 17 residues. The V end was cut by 7 bases, the J end by 1 base, with 22 bases between.

The V and J genes are TRBV6-1 and TRBJ2-1; 8 bases line up with TRBD1. The CDR3 has 17 residues. V lost 5 bases to trimming and J lost 4 bases; unmatched junction nucleotides: 13. Germline CDR1 is MNHNS and CDR2 is SASEGT. The CDR3, as DNA: TGTGCCAGCAGTCCCAACTACGGGACAGGACTATACAATGAGCAGTTCTTC. It specifies CASSPNYGTGLYNEQFF.

This clonotype was counted many times. The rearrangement uses TRBV20-1 and TRBJ2-2; weak D call: TRBD2 (6 bases). Trimming took 0 bases from V and 1 from J, leaving 12 bases between them. Germline CDR1 is DFQATT and CDR2 is SNEGSKA (reference sequence). This CDR3 has 16 residues. The CDR3 coding sequence is TGCAGTGCTAGAGAGCCCTCCGGGGGGAACACCGGGGAGCTGTTTTTT. It codes for CSAREPSGGNTGELFF.

Here the CDR3 reads CASSSAGTGNHEQYF. Written as DNA, the CDR3 is TGTGCCAGCAGTTCCGCCGGGACAGGGAATCACGAGCAGTACTTC. V gene TRBV28 combines with J gene TRBJ2-7; 9 nucleotides agree with TRBD1. There are 15 residues in the CDR3. Germline-derived CDR1 and CDR2 are MDHEN and SYDVKM. Trimming at V came to 4 bases and at J to 5 bases, leaving 9 bases not matched to a gene. Using reference TRBV28 and TRBJ2-7 for the parts outside the CDR3, the full variable domain is DVKVTQSSRYLVKRTGEKVFLECVQDMDHENMFWYRQDPGLGLRLIYFSYDVKMKEKGDIPEGYSVSREKKERFSLILESASTNQTSMYLCASSSAGTGNHEQYFGPGTRLTVT.

The chain has TRBV25-1 and TRBJ1-1; D gene ambiguous. This CDR3 comprises 13 residues. Trimming stripped 5 bases from V and 1 base from J, with 8 bases between. Germline CDR1 MGHDK, CDR2 SYGVNS. CDR3 sequence: CASSKPGNTEAFF. The CDR3 DNA sequence: TGTGCCAGCAGTAAACCGGGGAACACTGAAGCTTTCTTT.

The chain joins TRBV30 to TRBJ1-6; 8 bases map to TRBD1. This CDR3 has 14 amino acids. Trimming at V came to 8 bases and at J to 9 bases, leaving 12 bases not matched to a gene. From germline, CDR1 is GTSNPN and CDR2 SVGIG (reference sequence). The CDR3 spells CAGRKAGGSSPLHF. Written as DNA, the CDR3 is TGTGCCGGGCGAAAGGCAGGGGGCTCTTCACCCCTCCACTTT.

This clonotype was observed a few times. This sequence joins TRBV5-1 and TRBJ2-7; tentatively, D is TRBD1 (6 bases). V dropped 3 bases and J dropped 3 bases, with 16 bases sitting between them. This CDR3 is built from 15 residues. CDR1 is SGHRS and CDR2 is YFSETQ in the germline V gene. CDR3 sequence reads: CASSSYQGTIYEQYF. The CDR3 region has the DNA TGCGCCAGCAGCTCCTACCAGGGGACGATCTACGAGCAGTACTTC.

The chain carries TRBV6-2 or TRBV6-3 and TRBJ2-2, with 8 bases matching TRBD2. Germline V lookup: CDR1 MNHEY, CDR2 SVGEGT. After removal of 5 bases from V and 7 bases from J, the junction contained 6 bases not matched to a gene. The CDR3 has 14 residues. The CDR3 here is CASSSGSLVGELFF. CDR3 in DNA: TGTGCCAGCAGTAGCGGGAGTTTAGTCGGGGAGCTGTTTTTT.

This clonotype has a count of ten or more. The chain is built from TRBV29-1 and TRBJ1-3, with unresolved D. V was shortened by 1 base and J by 4 bases, with 8 bases between the two germline ends. This CDR3 has 13 residues. CDR1 and CDR2 (germline): SQVTM, ANQGSEA. CDR3 nucleotide sequence: TGCAGCGTTGAAGTCCTAGGGGGAAACACCATATATTTT. It codes for CSVEVLGGNTIYF.

This clonotype appeared many times. V and J are TRBV25-1 and TRBJ1-3, with 9 bases lining up with TRBD1. J gave up 2 bases and V 6 bases, and 11 bases lay outside the gene matches. Germline loops: CDR1 MGHDK, CDR2 SYGVNS. The CDR3 consists of 17 residues. This CDR3 reads CASSETGGSLAGNTIYF. The CDR3 coding sequence is TGTGCCAGCAGCGAAACAGGGGGCTCCCTCGCTGGAAACACCATATATTTT.

This clonotype was counted at least ten times. The genes are TRBV5-5 and TRBJ1-1; D unclear. CDR3 length: 14 amino acids. Germline lookup yields CDR1 SGHKS and CDR2 YYEKEE (reference sequence). The V gene lost 4 bases and the J gene lost 4 bases, with 14 bases spanning the gap. The CDR3 spells CASSRRILGTEAFF. The CDR3 nucleotides read TGTGCCAGCAGCCGGAGGATATTGGGCACTGAAGCTTTCTTT.

Only a few counts were recorded for this clonotype. This chain uses TRBV20-1 with TRBJ1-1; D unclear. The CDR3 sequence is 14 residues long. Trimming took off 0 bases at V and 7 bases at J, with 15 bases between the two ends. The germline V gene has CDR1 DFQATT and CDR2 SNEGSKA (reference sequence). The CDR3 reads CSARDMREGSEAFF. CDR3 DNA: TGCAGTGCTAGAGATATGAGGGAAGGGAGTGAAGCTTTCTTT.

V and J are TRBV4-3 and TRBJ2-3; D is unresolved. Trimming shortened V by 0 bases and J by 0 bases, and 4 bases separated the two germline ends. The germline V gene encodes CDR1 LGHNA and CDR2 YSLEER. This CDR3 is built from 14 residues. For the CDR3, the DNA is TGCGCCAGCAGCCAAGATCAGAGCACAGATACGCAGTATTTT. Its protein is CASSQDQSTDTQYF.

This clonotype was picked up many times. This chain connects TRBV3-1 to TRBJ1-4; 8 bases map to TRBD1. Trimming at V came to 0 bases and at J to 5 bases, leaving 2 bases not matched to a gene. From germline, CDR1 is LGHDT and CDR2 YNNKEL (reference sequence). The CDR3 runs to 15 residues. CDR3 DNA: TGTGCCAGCAGCCAAGACGGGACAGGCAATGAAAAACTGTTTTTT. The encoded protein is CASSQDGTGNEKLFF.